The entry below gives a single T cell receptor (beta chain) sequence along with its context. The source of the sample is a study of blood T cell repertoires in COVID-19. Whole-study context: The study drew acute and convalescent COVID-19 samples from the United States, Italy and Spain. Sample material is recorded as cDNA or gDNA derived from T cells, B-cell-depleted T cells, or PBMCs.

In the original processing: Estimation of nucleated cell counts was performed using reference gene primer amplification. Clones were sequenced by immunoSEQ multiplex PCR, and TCRdb holds only the in-frame ones, with some missing. V and J calls and clone size are given by that table; D and trimming were obtained from the DNA. The data hold 55,000 to 70,000 clones, with roughly 85% observed a single time. The CDR3 totals 15 residues. V was cut by 2 bases and J by 4 bases, with 12 bases left in between. Germline V CDR1 and CDR2: MDHEN, SYDVKM. This TCR came from a woman at least 80 years old with acute or convalescent COVID-19. Sequencing was performed on peripheral blood. The chain uses TRBV28 and TRBJ1-3, with D tentatively TRBD1 (6 bases). CDR3 nucleotides: TGTGCCAGCAGTTTAAGCACAGGGTACGGAAACACCATATATTTT. Its translation is CASSLSTGYGNTIYF.